This T cell receptor beta chain was recorded in a study of shared clonotypes between healthy human individuals. General study results and limits: Generally, naive subsets came out with larger estimated richness than memory subsets.

V was clipped by 2 bases and J by 9 bases, with 23 bases between them. This CDR3 is built from 15 residues. Germline-derived CDR1 and CDR2 are GTSNPN and SVGIG (reference sequence). About this clone itself: Its antigen is as yet unknown.

The assay ran at deep level. Produced via immunoSEQ multiplex PCR; TCRdb's table is partial and in-frame only. The sample has roughly 2.5 million clones, around 94% seen once; the top ten hold around 0.14%. J is TRBJ2-7 and V is TRBV30; D remains ambiguous. The source is a man younger than 35 in good health. The material sequenced was naive CD4+ T cells sorted from blood. The sample's subset: CD45RA+ positively selected. Written as DNA, the CDR3 is TGTGCCTGGAGTTCGGTAGCAGGTTTACCCGTCGGGCAGTACTTC. This translates into CAWSSVAGLPVGQYF. Full variable domain (rest looked up from reference TRBV30 and TRBJ2-7): SQTIHQWPATLVQPVGSPLSLECTVEGTSNPNLYWYRQAAGRGLQLLFYSVGIGQISSEVPQNLSASRPQDRQFILSSKKLLLSDSGFYLCAWSSVAGLPVGQYFGPGTRLTVT.